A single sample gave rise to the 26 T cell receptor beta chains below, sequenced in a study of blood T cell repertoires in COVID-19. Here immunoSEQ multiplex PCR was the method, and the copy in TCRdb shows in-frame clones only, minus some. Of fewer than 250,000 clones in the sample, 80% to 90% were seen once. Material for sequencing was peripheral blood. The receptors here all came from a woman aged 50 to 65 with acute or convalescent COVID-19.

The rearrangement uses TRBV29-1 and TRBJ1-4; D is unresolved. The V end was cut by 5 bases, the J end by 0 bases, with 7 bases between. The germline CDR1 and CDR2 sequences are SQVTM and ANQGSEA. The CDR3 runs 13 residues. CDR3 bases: TGCAGCGTTCGGGTTGCAACTAATGAAAAACTGTTTTTT. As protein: CSVRVATNEKLFF.

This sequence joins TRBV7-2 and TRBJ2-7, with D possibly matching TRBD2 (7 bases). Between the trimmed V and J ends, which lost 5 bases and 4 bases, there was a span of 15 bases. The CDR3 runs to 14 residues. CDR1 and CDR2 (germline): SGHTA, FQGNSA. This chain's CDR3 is CASSKGGAAYEQYF. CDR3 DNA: TGTGCCAGCAGCAAAGGGGGGGCCGCGTACGAGCAGTACTTC.

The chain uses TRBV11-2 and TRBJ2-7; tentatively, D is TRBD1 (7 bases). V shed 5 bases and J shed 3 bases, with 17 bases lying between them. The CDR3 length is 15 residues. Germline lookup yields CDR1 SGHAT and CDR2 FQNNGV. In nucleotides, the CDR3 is TGTGCCAGCAGCCCGCGGGACAGAGCGATCTACGAGCAGTACTTC. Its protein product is CASSPRDRAIYEQYF.

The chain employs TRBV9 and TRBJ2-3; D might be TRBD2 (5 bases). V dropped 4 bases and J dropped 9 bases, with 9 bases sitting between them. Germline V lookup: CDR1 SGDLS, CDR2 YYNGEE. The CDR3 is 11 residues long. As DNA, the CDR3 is TGTGCCAGCAGCCGCACGGGGACGCAGTATTTT. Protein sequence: CASSRTGTQYF.

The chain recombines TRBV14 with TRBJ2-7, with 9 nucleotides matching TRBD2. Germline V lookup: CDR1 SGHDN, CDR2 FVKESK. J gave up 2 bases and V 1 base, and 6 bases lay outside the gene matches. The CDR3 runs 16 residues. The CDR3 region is CASSQVTGLAAYEQYF. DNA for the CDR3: TGTGCCAGCAGCCAAGTCACGGGACTAGCCGCCTACGAGCAGTACTTC.

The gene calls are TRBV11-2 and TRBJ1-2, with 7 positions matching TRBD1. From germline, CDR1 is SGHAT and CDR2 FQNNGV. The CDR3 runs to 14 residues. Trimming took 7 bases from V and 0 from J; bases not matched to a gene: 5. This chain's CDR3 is CASTEGTANYGYTF. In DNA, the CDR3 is TGTGCCAGCACGGAGGGGACAGCTAACTATGGCTACACCTTC.

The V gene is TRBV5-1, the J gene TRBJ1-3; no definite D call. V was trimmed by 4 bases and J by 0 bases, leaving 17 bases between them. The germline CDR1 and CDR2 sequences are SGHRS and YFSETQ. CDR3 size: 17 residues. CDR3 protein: CASSLGPPGSSGNTIYF. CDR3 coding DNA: TGCGCCAGCAGCCTTGGGCCCCCGGGGAGCTCTGGAAACACCATATATTTT. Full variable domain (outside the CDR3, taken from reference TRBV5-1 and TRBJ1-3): KAGVTQTPRYLIKTRGQQVTLSCSPISGHRSVSWYQQTPGQGLQFLFEYFSETQRNKGNFPGRFSGRQFSNSRSEMNVSTLELGDSALYLCASSLGPPGSSGNTIYFGEGSWLTVV.

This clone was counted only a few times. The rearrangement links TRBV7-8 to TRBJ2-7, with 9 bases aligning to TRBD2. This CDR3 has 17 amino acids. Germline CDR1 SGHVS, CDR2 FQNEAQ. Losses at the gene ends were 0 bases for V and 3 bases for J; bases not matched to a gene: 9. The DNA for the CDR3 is TGTGCCAGCAGCTTAGCGGGGGTAGCGGGGGCTCACTACGAGCAGTACTTC. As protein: CASSLAGVAGAHYEQYF.

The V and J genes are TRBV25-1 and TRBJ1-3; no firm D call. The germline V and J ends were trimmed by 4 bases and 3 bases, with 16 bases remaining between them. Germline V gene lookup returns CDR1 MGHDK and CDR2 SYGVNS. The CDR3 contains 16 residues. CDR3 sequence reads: CASSAKSGYRGNTIYF. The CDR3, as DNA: TGTGCCAGCAGTGCCAAAAGCGGCTACCGTGGAAACACCATATATTTT.

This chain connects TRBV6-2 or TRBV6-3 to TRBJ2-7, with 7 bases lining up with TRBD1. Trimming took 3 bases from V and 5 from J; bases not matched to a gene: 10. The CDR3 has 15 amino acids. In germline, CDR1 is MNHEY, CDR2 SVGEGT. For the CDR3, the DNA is TGTGCCAGCAGTTATGAGACAGGGCAATTCCACGAGCAGTACTTC. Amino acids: CASSYETGQFHEQYF.

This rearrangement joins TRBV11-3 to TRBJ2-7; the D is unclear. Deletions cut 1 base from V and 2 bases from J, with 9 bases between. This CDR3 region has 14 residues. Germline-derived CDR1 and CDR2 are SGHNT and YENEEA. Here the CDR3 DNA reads TGTGCCAGCAGCTTAGCAGATGTGGCCTACGAGCAGTACTTC. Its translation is CASSLADVAYEQYF.

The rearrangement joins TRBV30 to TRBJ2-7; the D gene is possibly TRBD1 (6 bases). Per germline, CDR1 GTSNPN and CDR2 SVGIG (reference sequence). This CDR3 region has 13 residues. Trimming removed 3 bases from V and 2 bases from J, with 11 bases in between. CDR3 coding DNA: TGTGCCTGGAGGGGGACATTCGCCTACGAGCAGTACTTC. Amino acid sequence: CAWRGTFAYEQYF. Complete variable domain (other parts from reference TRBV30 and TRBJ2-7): SQTIHQWPATLVQPVGSPLSLECTVEGTSNPNLYWYRQAAGRGLQLLFYSVGIGQISSEVPQNLSASRPQDRQFILSSKKLLLSDSGFYLCAWRGTFAYEQYFGPGTRLTVT.

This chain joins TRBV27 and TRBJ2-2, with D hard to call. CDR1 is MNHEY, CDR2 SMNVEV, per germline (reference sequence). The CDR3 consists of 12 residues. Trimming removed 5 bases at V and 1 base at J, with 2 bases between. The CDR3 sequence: CASSQNTGELFF. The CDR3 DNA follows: TGTGCCAGCAGTCAGAACACCGGGGAGCTGTTTTTT.

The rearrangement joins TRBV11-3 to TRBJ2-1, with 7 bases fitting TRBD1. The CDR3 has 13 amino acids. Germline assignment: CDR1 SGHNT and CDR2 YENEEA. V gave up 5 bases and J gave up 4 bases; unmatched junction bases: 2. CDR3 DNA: TGTGCCAGCAGCCAGGGACAGTACAATGAGCAGTTCTTC. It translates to CASSQGQYNEQFF.

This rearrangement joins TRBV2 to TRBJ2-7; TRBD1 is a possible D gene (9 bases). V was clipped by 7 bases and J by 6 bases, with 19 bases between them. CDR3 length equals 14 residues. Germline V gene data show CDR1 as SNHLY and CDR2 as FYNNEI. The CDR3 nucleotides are TGTGCCAGCAATAGCGGGACAGGGTTTGGCGAGCAGTACTTC. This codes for CASNSGTGFGEQYF.

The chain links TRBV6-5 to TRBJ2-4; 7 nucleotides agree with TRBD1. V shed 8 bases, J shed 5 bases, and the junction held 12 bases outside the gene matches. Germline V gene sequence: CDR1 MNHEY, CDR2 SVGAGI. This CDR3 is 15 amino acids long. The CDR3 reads CASLEFRGQQNIQYF. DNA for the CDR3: TGTGCCAGCTTGGAGTTCCGGGGACAGCAAAACATTCAGTACTTC.

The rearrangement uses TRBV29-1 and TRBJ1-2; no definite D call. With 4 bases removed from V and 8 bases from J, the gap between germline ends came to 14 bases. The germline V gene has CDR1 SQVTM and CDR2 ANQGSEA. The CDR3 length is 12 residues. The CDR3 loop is CSVAVGPSGYTF. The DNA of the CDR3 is TGCAGCGTTGCAGTGGGCCCCAGCGGCTACACCTTC.

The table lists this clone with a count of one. For the CDR3, the DNA is TGTGCCAGCAGTAGGGACGCACAGGGTAATTCACCCCTCCACTTT. It is translated as CASSRDAQGNSPLHF. The V and J genes are TRBV25-1 and TRBJ1-6; a possible D gene is TRBD1 (6 bases). CDR1 and CDR2 from the germline V gene are MGHDK and SYGVNS. Between the trimmed V and J ends, which lost 5 bases and 6 bases, there was a span of 14 bases. The CDR3 is 15 residues long. Variable domain in full (rest from reference TRBV25-1 and TRBJ1-6): EADIYQTPRYLVIGTGKKITLECSQTMGHDKMYWYQQDPGMELHLIHYSYGVNSTEKGDLSSESTVSRIRTEHFPLTLESARPSHTSQYLCASSRDAQGNSPLHFGNGTRLTVT.

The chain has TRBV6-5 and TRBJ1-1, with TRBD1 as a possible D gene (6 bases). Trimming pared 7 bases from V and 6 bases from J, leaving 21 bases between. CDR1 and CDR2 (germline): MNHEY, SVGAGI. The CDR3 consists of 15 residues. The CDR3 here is CASTPAGGGGAEAFF. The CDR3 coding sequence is TGTGCCAGCACCCCAGCCGGGGGCGGGGGCGCTGAAGCTTTCTTT.

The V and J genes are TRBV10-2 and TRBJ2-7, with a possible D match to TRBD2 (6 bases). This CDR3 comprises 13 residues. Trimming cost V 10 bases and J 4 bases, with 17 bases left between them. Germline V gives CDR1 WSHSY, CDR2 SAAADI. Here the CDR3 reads CATTAGLVYEQYF. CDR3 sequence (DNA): TGCGCCACCACTGCGGGATTAGTATACGAGCAGTACTTC.

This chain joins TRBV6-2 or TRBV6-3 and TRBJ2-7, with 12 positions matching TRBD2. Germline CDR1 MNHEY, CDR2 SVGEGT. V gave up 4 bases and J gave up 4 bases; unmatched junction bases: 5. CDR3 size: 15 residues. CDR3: CASSSTSGSIYEQYF. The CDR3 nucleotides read TGTGCCAGCAGTTCGACTAGCGGGAGTATATACGAGCAGTACTTC.

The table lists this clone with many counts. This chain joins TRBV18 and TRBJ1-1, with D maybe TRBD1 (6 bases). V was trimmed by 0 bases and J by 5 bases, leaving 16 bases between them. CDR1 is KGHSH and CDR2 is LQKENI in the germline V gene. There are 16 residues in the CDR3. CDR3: CASSPPGLTGKTEAFF. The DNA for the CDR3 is TGTGCCAGCTCACCACCGGGTCTTACAGGGAAAACTGAAGCTTTCTTT.

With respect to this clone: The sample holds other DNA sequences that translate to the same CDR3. In DNA, the CDR3 is TGTGCCAGCAGCCCTGGACTAGCGGGAGGGATTTACGAGCAGTACTTC. Translation: CASSPGLAGGIYEQYF. V usage is TRBV7-7 and J usage is TRBJ2-7; 15 positions match TRBD2. The V and J ends lost 5 bases and 4 bases, in that order; junction bases with no gene match: 6. Germline V gene data show CDR1 as SSHAT and CDR2 as FNYEAQ (reference sequence). The CDR3 covers 16 residues. Using reference TRBV7-7 and TRBJ2-7 for the parts outside the CDR3, the full variable domain is GAGVSQSPRYKVTKRGQDVTLRCDPISSHATLYWYQQALGQGPEFLTYFNYEAQPDKSGLPSDRFSAERPEGSISTLTIQRTEQRDSAMYRCASSPGLAGGIYEQYFGPGTRLTVT.

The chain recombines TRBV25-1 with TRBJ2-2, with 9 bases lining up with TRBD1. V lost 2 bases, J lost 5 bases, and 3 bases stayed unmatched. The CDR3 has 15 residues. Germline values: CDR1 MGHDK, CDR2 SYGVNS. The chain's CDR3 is CASSEVQGATGELFF. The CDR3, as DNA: TGTGCCAGCAGTGAAGTACAGGGGGCTACCGGGGAGCTGTTTTTT.

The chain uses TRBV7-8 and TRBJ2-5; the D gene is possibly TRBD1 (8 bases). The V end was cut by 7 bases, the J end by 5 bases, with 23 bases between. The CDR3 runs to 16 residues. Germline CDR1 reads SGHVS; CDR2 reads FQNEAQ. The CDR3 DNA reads TGTGCCAGCATCGATAACCCCGGACAGGGAGGGGAGACCCAGTACTTC. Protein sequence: CASIDNPGQGGETQYF.

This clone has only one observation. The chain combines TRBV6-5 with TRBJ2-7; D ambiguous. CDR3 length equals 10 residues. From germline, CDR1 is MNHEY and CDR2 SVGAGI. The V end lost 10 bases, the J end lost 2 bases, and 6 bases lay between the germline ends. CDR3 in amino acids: CATGTYEQYF. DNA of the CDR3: TGTGCCACCGGTACCTACGAGCAGTACTTC.